This T cell receptor (beta chain) was recorded in a study of Ad26.COV2.S vaccination and SARS-CoV-2 variants. Using immunoSEQ multiplex PCR, the repertoire was profiled, and TCRdb retains in-frame clones only, with some absent. Of roughly 320,000 clones in the sample, around 84% were seen once. Treatment reported: 19 received Ad26.COV2.S at low or high dose, single or two shots; about 5 received placebo; per-sample allocation not given. Samples were taken on day 63 after the first vaccine or placebo injection. The clonotype was recovered from a person between 18 and 65 years old who received the Ad26.COV2.S COVID-19 vaccine or a placebo. The starting material was peripheral blood, obtained in a trial of Ad26.COV2.S vaccine versus placebo.

This CDR3 reads CASSVDPGAGQGYTF. CDR3 in DNA: TGTGCCAGCAGCGTAGACCCCGGGGCAGGTCAGGGCTACACCTTC. This chain connects TRBV9 to TRBJ1-2; D is perhaps TRBD1 (5 bases). The V end lost 0 bases, the J end lost 8 bases, and 17 bases lay between the germline ends. The length of the CDR3 is 15 residues. Germline assignment: CDR1 SGDLS and CDR2 YYNGEE.